This T cell receptor beta chain was sequenced for a study of shared clonotypes between healthy human individuals. Points from the study as a whole: Of the naive CD4 clonotypes, approximately 5% were shared across a handful of donors.

Produced via immunoSEQ multiplex PCR; TCRdb's table is partial and in-frame only. The data show 2 million to 2.5 million clones, approximately 93% seen once. Remarks on this clone: Its matching antigen is unknown.

The sequence was obtained from a young man in good health. Some clones in this sample may be carry-over from other donors' samples. Input material: naive CD4+ T cells from PBMCs. Subset noted: CD45RA+ positively selected.

Here the CDR3 DNA reads TGCGCCAGCAGCCGAGCCGGGACAGCTCCCTACGAGCAGTACTTC. It codes for CASSRAGTAPYEQYF. The chain is built from TRBV4-1 and TRBJ2-7; TRBD1 aligns across 7 bases. Germline lookup yields CDR1 MGHRA and CDR2 YSYEKL. The CDR3 totals 15 residues. V trimming: 4 bases; J trimming: 2 bases; junction bases outside the gene matches: 8.